Reported below is one T cell receptor (beta chain). Its specificity is unknown. This record comes from a study of shared clonotypes between healthy human individuals. Per the germline V gene, CDR1 is SGHVS and CDR2 is FQNEAQ. V lost 5 bases to trimming and J lost 7 bases; unmatched junction nucleotides: 10. The CDR3 loop spans 17 amino acids. Overall study findings and caveats: Sequencing depth was a factor that was expected to affect clonotype sharing among donors.

Repertoires were generated with immunoSEQ multiplex PCR, while TCRdb's copy carries only in-frame clones and drops some. The repertoire includes 900,000 to 1,200,000 clones, approximately 80% of them detected once, and more than 0.55% sits in the top ten. The study drew its donors from healthy HIV-negative adults without recent acute infections or vaccinations. Each donor was a Caucasian adult residing in Nashville, Tennessee. Both subsets, CD45RA+ naive and CD45RA-negative memory, were split from the CD4+ cells. This receptor was taken from a man aged 18-30 years in good health. Some clones in this sample may be carry-over from other donors' samples. The rearrangement joins TRBV7-8 to TRBJ2-1, with TRBD2 identical over 14 bases. The sequenced material came from memory CD4+ T cells from PBMCs. Specified subset: CD45RA-negative fraction. CDR3 protein: CASSARVRTSGRNEQFF. As DNA, the CDR3 is TGTGCCAGCAGCGCTAGAGTCAGGACTAGCGGGAGGAATGAGCAGTTCTTC.